This TCR beta chain was documented in a study of cytomegalovirus exposure and HLA in healthy donors. 13 Jbeta primers and 60 Vbeta primers were used for the PCR. The method was immunoSEQ multiplex PCR; TCRdb's version includes in-frame clones alone and lacks a portion of them. The data hold some 67,000 clones, with around 80% observed a single time. The CDR3 totals 12 residues. V was trimmed by 0 bases and J by 5 bases, leaving 4 bases between them. The germline gives CDR1 LNHDA, CDR2 SQIVND (reference sequence). The chain couples TRBV19 to TRBJ2-5; no reliable D call. The TCR was taken from a woman younger than 45 in good health and CMV-seronegative. Sequencing was done on a sample of PBMCs. The CDR3 reads CASSIDSETQYF. The CDR3 nucleotides are TGTGCCAGTAGTATAGATTCGGAGACCCAGTACTTC. The full variable domain, its missing parts supplied by reference TRBV19 and TRBJ2-5, is DGGITQSPKYLFRKEGQNVTLSCEQNLNHDAMYWYRQDPGQGLRLIYYSQIVNDFQKGDIAEGYSVSREKKESFPLTVTSAQKNPTAFYLCASSIDSETQYFGPGTRLLVL.